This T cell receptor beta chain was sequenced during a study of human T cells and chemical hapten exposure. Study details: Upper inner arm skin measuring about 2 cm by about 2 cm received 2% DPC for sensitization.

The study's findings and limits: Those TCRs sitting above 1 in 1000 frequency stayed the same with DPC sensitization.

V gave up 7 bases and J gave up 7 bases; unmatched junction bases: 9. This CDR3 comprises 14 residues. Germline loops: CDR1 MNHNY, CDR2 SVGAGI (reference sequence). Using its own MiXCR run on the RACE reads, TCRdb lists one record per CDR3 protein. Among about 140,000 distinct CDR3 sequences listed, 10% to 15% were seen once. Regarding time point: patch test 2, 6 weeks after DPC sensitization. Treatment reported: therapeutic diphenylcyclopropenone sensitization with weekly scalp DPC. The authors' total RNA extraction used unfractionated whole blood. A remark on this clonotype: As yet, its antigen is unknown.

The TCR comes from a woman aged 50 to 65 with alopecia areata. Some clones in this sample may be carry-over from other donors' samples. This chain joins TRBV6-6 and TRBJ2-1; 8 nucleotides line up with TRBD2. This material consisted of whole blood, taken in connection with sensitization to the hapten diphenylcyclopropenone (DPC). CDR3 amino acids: CASTKSGRGNEQFF. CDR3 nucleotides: TGTGCCAGCACCAAAAGCGGGAGAGGAAATGAGCAGTTCTTC.